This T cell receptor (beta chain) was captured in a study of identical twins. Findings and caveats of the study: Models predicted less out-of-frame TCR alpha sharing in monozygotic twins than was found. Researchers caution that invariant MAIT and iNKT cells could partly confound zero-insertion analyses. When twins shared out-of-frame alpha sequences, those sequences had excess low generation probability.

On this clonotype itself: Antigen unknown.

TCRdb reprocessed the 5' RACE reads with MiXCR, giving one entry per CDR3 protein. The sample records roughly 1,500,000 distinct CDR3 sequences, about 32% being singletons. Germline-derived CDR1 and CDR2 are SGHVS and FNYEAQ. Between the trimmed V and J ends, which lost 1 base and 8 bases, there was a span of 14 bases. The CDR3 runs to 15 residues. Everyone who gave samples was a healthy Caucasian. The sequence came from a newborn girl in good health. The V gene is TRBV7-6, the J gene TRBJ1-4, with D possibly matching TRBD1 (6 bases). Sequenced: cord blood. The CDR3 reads CASSLVAGEEEKLFF. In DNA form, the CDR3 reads TGTGCCAGCAGCTTAGTGGCAGGGGAAGAAGAAAAACTGTTTTTT.